Listed below are T cell receptor beta chains from one sample, sequenced in a study of brain metastases from non-small cell lung cancer. Sequencing was performed with immunoSEQ multiplex PCR; in TCRdb, only in-frame clones are kept and a portion is missing. Of a few thousand clones in the sample, 83% are singletons; the top ten hold more than 8.5%. The sequenced material came from tumor-adjacent normal tissue. The receptors were gathered from a donor older than 35 with non-small cell lung cancer. Both conserved end residues are part of each CDR3. A D gene is named only where the DNA matches it firmly.

D: .
V: TRBV28
J: TRBJ2-3
CDR3: CASSFNNPTDTQYF

D: TRBD2
V: TRBV9
J: TRBJ2-1
CDR3: CASSERLAGGLYNEQFF

D: .
V: TRBV7-6
J: TRBJ2-3
CDR3: CASSLAFSTDTQYF

D: .
V: TRBV28
J: TRBJ2-3
CDR3: CASSITDTQYF

D: .
V: TRBV28
J: TRBJ1-5
CDR3: CASSTPIGSRGNQPQHF

D: TRBD2
V: TRBV7-2
J: TRBJ2-3
CDR3: CASSARLAGLPDTQYF

D: .
V: TRBV9
J: TRBJ2-4
CDR3: CASSERGQKDIQYF

D: .
V: TRBV29-1
J: TRBJ2-7
CDR3: CSVDSGHDEQYF

D: .
V: TRBV5-1
J: TRBJ2-7
CDR3: CVSSLDGPGAGEQYF

D: .
V: TRBV7-9
J: TRBJ2-7
CDR3: CASSSGTEVYEQYF

D: .
V: TRBV7-9
J: TRBJ2-3
CDR3: CASSLAGRGWPRNTDTQYF

D: TRBD1
V: TRBV6-5
J: TRBJ1-1
CDR3: CASSFQGQIMNTEAFF

D: .
V: TRBV5-1
J: TRBJ2-7
CDR3: CASSLATTSYEQYF

D: .
V: TRBV5-1
J: TRBJ2-7
CDR3: CASSLGAQPYEQYF

D: .
V: TRBV2
J: TRBJ2-6
CDR3: CASSLYSPSSGANVLTF

D: .
V: TRBV29-1
J: TRBJ1-1
CDR3: CSVEGQSGTEAFF

D: TRBD2
V: TRBV5-6
J: TRBJ2-5
CDR3: CTSSFLAGDETQYF

D: .
V: TRBV11-2
J: TRBJ1-2
CDR3: CASQQGSNYGYTF

D: TRBD1
V: TRBV6-5
J: TRBJ1-1
CDR3: CASSYQPGQGAEAFF